These T cell receptor beta chains were read from a single sample in a study of neoadjuvant nivolumab and ipilimumab in lung cancer. Assay used: immunoSEQ multiplex PCR; TCRdb lists only in-frame clones, some missing. The sample shows about 15,000 clones, roughly three quarters of them seen only once. The sequencing used tumor tissue, collected after neoadjuvant nivolumab, alone or with ipilimumab, at or shortly before surgery. The receptor source for this set is an adult with non-small cell lung cancer. The CDR3 runs from the conserved cysteine through the conserved F or W. A D gene is named only where the DNA matches it firmly. Not all rows give a size; the values are once, few, many and, for expanded clones, a class.

TGCGCCAGCAGCTTGGTGGGGGGGGCTAACACTGAAGCTTTCTTT	CASSLVGGANTEAFF	15	TRBJ1-1	.	.	TRBV5-1
TGTGCCAGCAGCTTAGCCCAGGGGGACTATGGCTACACCTTC	CASSLAQGDYGYTF	14	TRBJ1-2	.	TRBD1	TRBV7-8
TGTGCCAGCCGGAGGGAGAACCTTAATTCACCCCTCCACTTT	CASRRENLNSPLHF	14	TRBJ1-6	few	.	TRBV6-6
TGTGCCAGCCTTCTTGACAGGGATAATTCACCCCTCCACTTT	CASLLDRDNSPLHF	14	TRBJ1-6	once	TRBD1	TRBV2
TGTGCCAGCAGTTACTCGGGTCAGGTCAACACTGAAGCTTTCTTT	CASSYSGQVNTEAFF	15	TRBJ1-1	.	.	TRBV6-5
TGCGCCAGCAGCTTGGAACCTAGCAATCAGCCCCAGCATTTT	CASSLEPSNQPQHF	14	TRBJ1-5	.	.	TRBV5-1
TGTGCCAGCAGAATCATCCCCGGGGCCGGGGAGCTGTTTTTT	CASRIIPGAGELFF	14	TRBJ2-2	.	.	TRBV7-9
TGCAGCGTTCCGGGACTAGGGGGTAATGAGCAGTTCTTC	CSVPGLGGNEQFF	13	TRBJ2-1	.	TRBD2	TRBV29-1
TGTGCCAGCAGCTTAGAGATAGGCCAAGAGACCCAGTACTTC	CASSLEIGQETQYF	14	TRBJ2-5	.	.	TRBV11-2
TGTGCCAGCAGCTTGAAGGACAGCTATGGCTACACCTTC	CASSLKDSYGYTF	13	TRBJ1-2	.	.	TRBV5-6
TGCGCCAGCAGCTTGGCCGGGCAGGGGGCCGGCGAGCAGTACTTC	CASSLAGQGAGEQYF	15	TRBJ2-7	.	TRBD1	TRBV5-1